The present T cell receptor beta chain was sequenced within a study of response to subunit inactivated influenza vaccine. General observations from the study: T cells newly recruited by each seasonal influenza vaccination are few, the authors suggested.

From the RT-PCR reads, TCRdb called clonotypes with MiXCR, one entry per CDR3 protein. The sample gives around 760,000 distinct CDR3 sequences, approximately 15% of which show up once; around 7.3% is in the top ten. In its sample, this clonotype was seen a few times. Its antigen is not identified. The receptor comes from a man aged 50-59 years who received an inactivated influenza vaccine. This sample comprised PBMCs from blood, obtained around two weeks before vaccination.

Here the CDR3 reads CASSQVPGLAGILNTGELFF. In DNA form, the CDR3 reads TGTGCCAGCAGCCAAGTCCCTGGACTAGCGGGAATATTGAACACCGGGGAGCTGTTTTTT. This chain connects TRBV3-1 to TRBJ2-2, with TRBD2 matching over 12 bases. The V gene end was trimmed by 1 base and the J gene end by 1 base; junction bases not matched to a gene: 10. The CDR3 runs to 20 residues. Germline assignment: CDR1 LGHDT and CDR2 YNNKEL (reference sequence).